This TCR beta chain was recorded in a study of spatial heterogeneity in lung cancer. As for the study in general: Where present, follow-up PBMC were sequenced a median of around 2 years after resection. Raw sequencing reads included, on average, more than 9.5 appearances of each unique TCR and UMI combination.

Documented time point: blood at routine non-recurrence follow-up after resection. There are many counts of this clonotype. Germline loops: CDR1 SNHLY, CDR2 FYNNEI. CDR3 length: 14 residues. With 7 bases clipped from V and 3 bases from J, the junction kept 6 bases outside the gene matches. Each TCR cDNA molecule bore a unique molecular identifier. In TCRdb, the 5' RACE reads were re-called with MiXCR into one record per CDR3 protein. The table records about 38,000 distinct CDR3 sequences, under 9% of them present only once. This chain uses TRBV2 with TRBJ2-3; 8 bases are a match to TRBD2. The input for sequencing was PBMCs, taken at follow-up. This TCR was sampled from a male donor with early-stage non-small cell lung cancer. CDR3 bases: TGTGCCAGCAAGGTGGCTAGCGGGACAGATACGCAGTATTTT. Its protein is CASKVASGTDTQYF.